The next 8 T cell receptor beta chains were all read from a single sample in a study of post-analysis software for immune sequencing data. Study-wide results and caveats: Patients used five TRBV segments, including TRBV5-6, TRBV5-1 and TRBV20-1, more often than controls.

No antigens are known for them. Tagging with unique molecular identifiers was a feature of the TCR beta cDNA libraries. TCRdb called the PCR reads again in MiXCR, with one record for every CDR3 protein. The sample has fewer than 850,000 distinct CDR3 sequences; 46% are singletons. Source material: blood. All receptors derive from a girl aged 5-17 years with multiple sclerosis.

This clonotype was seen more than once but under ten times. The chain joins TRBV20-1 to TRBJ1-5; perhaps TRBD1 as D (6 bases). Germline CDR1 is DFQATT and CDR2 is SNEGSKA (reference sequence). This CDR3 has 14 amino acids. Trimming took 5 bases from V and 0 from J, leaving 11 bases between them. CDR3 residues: CSARGAHSNQPQHF. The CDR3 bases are TGCAGTGCTCGGGGGGCACATAGCAATCAGCCCCAGCATTTT.

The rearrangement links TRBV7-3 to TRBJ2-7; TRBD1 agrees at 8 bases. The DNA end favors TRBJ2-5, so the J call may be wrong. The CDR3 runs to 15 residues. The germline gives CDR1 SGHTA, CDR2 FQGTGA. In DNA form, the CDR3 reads TGTGCCAGCAGCTTATTGGGACAGGTCGGAGAGACCCAGTACTTC. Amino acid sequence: CASSLLGQVGETQYF.

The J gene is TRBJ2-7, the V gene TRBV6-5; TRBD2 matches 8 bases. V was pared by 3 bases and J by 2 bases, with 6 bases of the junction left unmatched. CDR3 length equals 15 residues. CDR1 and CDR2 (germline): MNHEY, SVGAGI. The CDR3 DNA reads TGTGCCAGCAGTTATAGGACTAGCCCCACCTACGAGCAGTACTTC. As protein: CASSYRTSPTYEQYF.

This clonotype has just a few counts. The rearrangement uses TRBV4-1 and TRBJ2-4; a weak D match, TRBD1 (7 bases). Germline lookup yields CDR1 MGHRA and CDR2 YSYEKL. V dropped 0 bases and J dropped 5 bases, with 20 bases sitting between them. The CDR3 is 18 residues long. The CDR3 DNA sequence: TGCGCCAGCAGCCAAGAAGCATTCGTCTCCAGGGGGGAAAACATTCAGTACTTC. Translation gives CASSQEAFVSRGENIQYF.

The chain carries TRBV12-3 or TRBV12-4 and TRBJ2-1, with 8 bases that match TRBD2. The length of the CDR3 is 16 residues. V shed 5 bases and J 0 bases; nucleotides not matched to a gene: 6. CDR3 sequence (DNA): TGTGCCAGCAGTCCGCAGACTAGCGCCTCCTACAATGAGCAGTTCTTC. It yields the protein CASSPQTSASYNEQFF.

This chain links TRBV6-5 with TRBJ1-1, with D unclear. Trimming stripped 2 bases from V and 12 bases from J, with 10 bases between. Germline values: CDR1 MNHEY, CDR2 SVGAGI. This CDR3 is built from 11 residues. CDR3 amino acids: CASSYGFETFF. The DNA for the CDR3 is TGTGCCAGCAGTTACGGCTTCGAGACTTTCTTT.

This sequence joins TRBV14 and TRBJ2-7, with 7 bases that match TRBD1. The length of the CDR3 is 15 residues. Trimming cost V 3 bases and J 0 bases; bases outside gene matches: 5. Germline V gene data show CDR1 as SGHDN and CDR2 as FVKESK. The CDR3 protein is CASSHPQGSSYEQYF. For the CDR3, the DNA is TGTGCCAGCAGCCATCCACAGGGGAGCTCCTACGAGCAGTACTTC.

The CDR3 nucleotides read TGCGCCAGCAGCTTCGAAAGGGTAGCCGAGCAGTACTTC. Residues: CASSFERVAEQYF. This chain joins TRBV5-1 and TRBJ2-7; D gene ambiguous. Germline lookup yields CDR1 SGHRS and CDR2 YFSETQ. The CDR3 is made up of 13 amino acids. Between the trimmed V and J ends, which lost 2 bases and 6 bases, there was a span of 12 bases.